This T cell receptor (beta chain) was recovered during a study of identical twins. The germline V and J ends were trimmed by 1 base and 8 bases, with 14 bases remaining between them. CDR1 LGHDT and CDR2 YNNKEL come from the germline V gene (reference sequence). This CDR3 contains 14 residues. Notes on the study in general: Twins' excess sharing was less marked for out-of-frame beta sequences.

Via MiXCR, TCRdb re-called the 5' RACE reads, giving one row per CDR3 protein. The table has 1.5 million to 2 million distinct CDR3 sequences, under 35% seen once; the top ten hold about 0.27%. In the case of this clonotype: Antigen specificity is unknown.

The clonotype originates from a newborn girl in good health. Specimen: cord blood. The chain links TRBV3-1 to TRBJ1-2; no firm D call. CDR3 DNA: TGTGCCAGCAGCCAAGGGGAAAGTAGTCGAGGCTACACCTTC. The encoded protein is CASSQGESSRGYTF.